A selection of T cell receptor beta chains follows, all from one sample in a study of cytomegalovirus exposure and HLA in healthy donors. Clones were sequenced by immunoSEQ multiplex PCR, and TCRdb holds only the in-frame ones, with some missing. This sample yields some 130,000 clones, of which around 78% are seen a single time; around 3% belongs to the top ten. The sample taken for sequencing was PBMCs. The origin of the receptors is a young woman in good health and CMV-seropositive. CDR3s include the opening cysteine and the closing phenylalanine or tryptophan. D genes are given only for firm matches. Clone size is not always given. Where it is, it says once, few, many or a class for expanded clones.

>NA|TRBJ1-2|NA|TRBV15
TGTGCCACCAGCAACGGGATGGACTATGGCTACACCTTC
CATSNGMDYGYTF
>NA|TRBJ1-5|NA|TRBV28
TGTGCCAGCAGTTTATCGGGGGTTGGGGGTAAACAGCCCCAGCATTTT
CASSLSGVGGKQPQHF
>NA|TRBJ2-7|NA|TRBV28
TGTGCCAGCAGTTCCCGACAGACATTGAAGTACTTC
CASSSRQTLKYF
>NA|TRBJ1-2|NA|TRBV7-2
TGTGCCAGCAGACCCGACACACCTACACGGTATGGCTACACCTTC
CASRPDTPTRYGYTF
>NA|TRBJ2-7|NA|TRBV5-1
TGCGCCAGCAGCTATGGACAGCGCCCCTCCTACGAGCAGTACTTC
CASSYGQRPSYEQYF
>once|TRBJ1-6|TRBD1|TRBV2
TGTGCCAGCATTACCGACAGGGGGAATTCACCCCTCCACTTT
CASITDRGNSPLHF
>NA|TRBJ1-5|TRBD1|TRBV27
TGTGCCAGCAGTTTATCCCCCACGGGACAGGGGGATATTCTCCTCTATAGCAATCAGCCCCAGCATTTT
CASSLSPTGQGDILLYSNQPQHF
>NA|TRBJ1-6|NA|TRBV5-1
TGCGCCAGCAGCTTGGGGGAGGGCATGGCCCTCCACTTT
CASSLGEGMALHF
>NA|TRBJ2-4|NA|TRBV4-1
TGCGCCAGCAGCCAAGGGGGGGTGGACATTCAGTACTTC
CASSQGGVDIQYF
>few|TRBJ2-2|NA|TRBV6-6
TGTGCCAGCAAGGACGGGGTGACCGAGGCGGGGGAGCTGTTTTTT
CASKDGVTEAGELFF
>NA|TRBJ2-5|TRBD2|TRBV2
TGTGCCAGCGAGGGACTAGCGGGGAGACAAGAGACCCAGTACTTC
CASEGLAGRQETQYF
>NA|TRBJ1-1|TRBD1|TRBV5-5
TGTGCCAGCAGCTTATGGACAGGGGGCACTGAAGCTTTCTTT
CASSLWTGGTEAFF
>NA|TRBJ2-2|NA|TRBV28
TGTGCCAGCAGGCTGGAGCACACCGGGGAGCTGTTTTTT
CASRLEHTGELFF
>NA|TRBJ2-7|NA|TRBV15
TGTGCCACCAGCAGAGAACCCGACAGGACCTCCTACGAGCAGTACTTC
CATSREPDRTSYEQYF
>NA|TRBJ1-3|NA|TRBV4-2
TGTGCCAGCAGCCAAGGAGACGGAGCTGGAAACACCATATATTTT
CASSQGDGAGNTIYF
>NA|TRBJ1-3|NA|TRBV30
TGTGCCTGGAGTAGGGTACAGGGCGGAAACACCATATATTTT
CAWSRVQGGNTIYF
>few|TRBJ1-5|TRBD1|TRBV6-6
TGTGCCAGCAGTTGGGGGACAGATGCCAATCAGCCCCAGCATTTT
CASSWGTDANQPQHF
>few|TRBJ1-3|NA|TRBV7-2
TGTGCCAGCAGCTTATTCACAGTTTCCTCTGGAAACACCATATATTTT
CASSLFTVSSGNTIYF
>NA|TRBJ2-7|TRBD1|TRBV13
TGTGCCAGCAGCTTAGCGACCGGACAGGGGTTTGGGCAGTACTTC
CASSLATGQGFGQYF
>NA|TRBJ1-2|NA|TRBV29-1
TGCAGCGTTGATTGGCAGGGTCATGGCTACACCTTC
CSVDWQGHGYTF
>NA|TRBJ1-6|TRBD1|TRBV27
TGTGCCAGCAGTTTAATCGGCAGGGGGAATTCACCCCTCCACTTT
CASSLIGRGNSPLHF
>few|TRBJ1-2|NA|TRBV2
TGTGCCAGCAGCTCCGACAGGCACTATGGCTACACCTTC
CASSSDRHYGYTF
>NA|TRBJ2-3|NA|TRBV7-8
TGTGCCAGCAGCTTAGCTAGGCTAGCCCGGTCAGATACGCAGTATTTT
CASSLARLARSDTQYF
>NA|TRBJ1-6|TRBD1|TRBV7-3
TGTGCCAGGGAAGATTCACGGGACAGGGTGGATTCACCCCTCCACTTT
CAREDSRDRVDSPLHF
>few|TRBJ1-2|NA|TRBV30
TGTGCCTGGAGACGGGGGGCCAGGGGCTACACCTTC
CAWRRGARGYTF
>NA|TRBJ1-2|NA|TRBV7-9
TGTGCCAGCAGGAACGGAGGGGTCATTGGCTACACCTTC
CASRNGGVIGYTF
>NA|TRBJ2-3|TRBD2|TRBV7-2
TGTGCCAGCAGCTCTAACTCGGGGGGGTGGACAGATACGCAGTATTTT
CASSSNSGGWTDTQYF
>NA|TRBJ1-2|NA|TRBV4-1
TGCGCCAGCAGCCAAAACAGTGAAAACTATGGCTACACCTTC
CASSQNSENYGYTF
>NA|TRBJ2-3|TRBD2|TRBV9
TGTGCCAGCAGCACCCGGACTAGCGGATCCACAGATACGCAGTATTTT
CASSTRTSGSTDTQYF
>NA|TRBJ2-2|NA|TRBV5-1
TGCGCCAGCAGCCTCCCGACTGTTAACACCGGGGAGCTGTTTTTT
CASSLPTVNTGELFF
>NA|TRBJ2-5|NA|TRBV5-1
TGCGCCAGCAGGAGGAGCCAAGAGACCCAGTACTTC
CASRRSQETQYF
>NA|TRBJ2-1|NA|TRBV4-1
TGCGCCAGCAGCTTCAGGGGGGCGGGGGGCGATGAGCAGTTCTTC
CASSFRGAGGDEQFF
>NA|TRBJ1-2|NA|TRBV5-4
TGTGCCAGCAGCTTGTCTGGCGGGGGCTATGGCTACACCTTC
CASSLSGGGYGYTF
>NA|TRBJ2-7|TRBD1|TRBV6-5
TGTGCCAGCAGTCTCCGGGACAGGGGTATAGAGCAGTACTTC
CASSLRDRGIEQYF
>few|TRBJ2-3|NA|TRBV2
TGTGCCAGCAGGTGGACAACCTTAAGCACCGATACGCAGTATTTT
CASRWTTLSTDTQYF
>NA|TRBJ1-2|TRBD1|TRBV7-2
TGTGCCAGCAGCTCGACAGGGCTTAACTATGGCTACACCTTC
CASSSTGLNYGYTF
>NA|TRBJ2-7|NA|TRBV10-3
TGTGCCATCAGGAGCTCCTACGAGCAGTACTTC
CAIRSSYEQYF
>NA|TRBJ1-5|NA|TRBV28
TGTGCCAGCAGCTTAACAAGGACTTACAATCAGCCCCAGCATTTT
CASSLTRTYNQPQHF
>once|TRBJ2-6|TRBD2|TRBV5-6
TGTGCCAGCAGTCCCGGGACTAGCCTTCTCTGGGGGGCCAACGTCCTGACTTTC
CASSPGTSLLWGANVLTF
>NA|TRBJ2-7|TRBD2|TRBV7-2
TGTGCCAGCAGCTATACTAGCGGGGGCTACGAGCAGTACTTC
CASSYTSGGYEQYF
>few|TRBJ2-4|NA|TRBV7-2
TGTGCCAGCAGCTTAGACAGGACCCATCCTCAGTACTTC
CASSLDRTHPQYF
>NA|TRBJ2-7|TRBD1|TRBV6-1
TGTGCCAGCAGCGAAATCAACACCGGGACAGGGAGAAACGAGCAGTACTTC
CASSEINTGTGRNEQYF
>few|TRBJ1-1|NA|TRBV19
TGTGCCAGTAGCATTACTCGCGGCGCTGAAGCTTTCTTT
CASSITRGAEAFF
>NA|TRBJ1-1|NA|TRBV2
TGTGCCAGCAGTGCCGGAGAAAACACTGAAGCTTTCTTT
CASSAGENTEAFF
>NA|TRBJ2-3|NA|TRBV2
TGTGCCAGCAGACCCGCGTTGGGCGCAGATACGCAGTTTTTT
CASRPALGADTQFF
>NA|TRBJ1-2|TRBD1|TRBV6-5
TGTGCCAGCAGACGGGACAGGGGGCATGGGGGCTACACCTTC
CASRRDRGHGGYTF
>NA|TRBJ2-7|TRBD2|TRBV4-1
TGCGCCAGCAGCCGGCTAGCGGGGGGTCCCTACGAGCAGTACTTC
CASSRLAGGPYEQYF
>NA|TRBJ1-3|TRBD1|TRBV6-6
TGTGCCAGCATTGACAGGGCTGGAAACACCATATATTTT
CASIDRAGNTIYF